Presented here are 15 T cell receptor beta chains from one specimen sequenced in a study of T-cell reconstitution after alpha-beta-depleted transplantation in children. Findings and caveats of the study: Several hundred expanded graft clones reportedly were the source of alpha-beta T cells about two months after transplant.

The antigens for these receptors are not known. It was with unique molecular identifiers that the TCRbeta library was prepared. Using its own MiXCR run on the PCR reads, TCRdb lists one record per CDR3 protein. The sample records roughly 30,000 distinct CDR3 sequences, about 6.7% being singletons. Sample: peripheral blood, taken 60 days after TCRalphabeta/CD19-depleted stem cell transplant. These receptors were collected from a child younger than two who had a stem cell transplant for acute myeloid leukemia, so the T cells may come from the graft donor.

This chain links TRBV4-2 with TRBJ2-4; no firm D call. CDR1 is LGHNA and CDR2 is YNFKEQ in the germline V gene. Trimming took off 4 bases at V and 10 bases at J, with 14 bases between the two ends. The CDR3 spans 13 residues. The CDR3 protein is CASSLRRSEIQYF. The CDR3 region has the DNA TGTGCCAGCAGCCTCCGCAGAAGTGAAATTCAGTACTTC.

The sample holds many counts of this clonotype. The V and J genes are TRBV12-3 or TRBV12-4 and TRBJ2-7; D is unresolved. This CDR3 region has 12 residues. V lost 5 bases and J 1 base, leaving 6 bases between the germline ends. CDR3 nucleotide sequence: TGTGCCAGCAGTCGCCTTTCCTACGAGCAGTACTTC. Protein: CASSRLSYEQYF.

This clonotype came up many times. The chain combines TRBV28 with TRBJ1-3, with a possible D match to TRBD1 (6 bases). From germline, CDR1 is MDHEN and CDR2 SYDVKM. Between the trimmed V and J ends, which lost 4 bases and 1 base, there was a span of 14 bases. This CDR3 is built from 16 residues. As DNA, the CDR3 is TGTGCCAGCAGTTCCATACAGGGTAAATCTGGAAACACCATATATTTT. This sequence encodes CASSSIQGKSGNTIYF.

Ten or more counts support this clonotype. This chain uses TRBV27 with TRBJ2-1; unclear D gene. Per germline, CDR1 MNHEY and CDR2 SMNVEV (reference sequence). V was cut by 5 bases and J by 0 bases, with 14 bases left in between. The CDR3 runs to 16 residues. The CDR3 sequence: CASSPGLAPSYNEQFF. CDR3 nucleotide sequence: TGTGCCAGCAGTCCCGGGTTGGCACCCTCCTACAATGAGCAGTTCTTC.

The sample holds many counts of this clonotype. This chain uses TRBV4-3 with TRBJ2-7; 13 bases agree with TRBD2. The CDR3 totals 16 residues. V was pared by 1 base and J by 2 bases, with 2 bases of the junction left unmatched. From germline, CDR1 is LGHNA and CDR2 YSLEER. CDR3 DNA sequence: TGCGCCAGCAGCCAAGGAGGGACTAGCGGGGCCTACGAGCAGTACTTC. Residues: CASSQGGTSGAYEQYF.

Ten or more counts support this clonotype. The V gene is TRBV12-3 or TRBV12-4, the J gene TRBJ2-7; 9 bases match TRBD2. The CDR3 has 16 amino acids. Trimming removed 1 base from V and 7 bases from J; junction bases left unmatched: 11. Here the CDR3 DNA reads TGTGCCAGCAGTTTAGAGGAGGTAGCGGGGGTTCGGGAGCAGTACTTC. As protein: CASSLEEVAGVREQYF.

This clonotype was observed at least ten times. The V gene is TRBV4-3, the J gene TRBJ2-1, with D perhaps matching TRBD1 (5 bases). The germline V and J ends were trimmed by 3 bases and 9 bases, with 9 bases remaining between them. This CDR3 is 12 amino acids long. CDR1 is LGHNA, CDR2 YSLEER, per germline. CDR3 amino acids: CASSQQGTEQFF. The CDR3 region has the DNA TGCGCCAGCAGCCAGCAGGGAACTGAGCAGTTCTTC.

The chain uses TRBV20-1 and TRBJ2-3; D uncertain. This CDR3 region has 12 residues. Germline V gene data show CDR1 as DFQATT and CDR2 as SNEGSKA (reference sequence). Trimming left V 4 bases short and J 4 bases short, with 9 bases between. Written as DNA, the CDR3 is TGCAGTGCTAAGGATAGTCCAGATACGCAGTATTTT. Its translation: CSAKDSPDTQYF.

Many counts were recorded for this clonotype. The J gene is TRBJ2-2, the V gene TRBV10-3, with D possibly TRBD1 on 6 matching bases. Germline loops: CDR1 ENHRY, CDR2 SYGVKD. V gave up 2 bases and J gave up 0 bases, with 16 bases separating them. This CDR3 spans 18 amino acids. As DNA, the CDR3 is TGTGCCATCAGTGAGGAGGAGCAGGGGACCGCGAACACCGGGGAGCTGTTTTTT. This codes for CAISEEEQGTANTGELFF.

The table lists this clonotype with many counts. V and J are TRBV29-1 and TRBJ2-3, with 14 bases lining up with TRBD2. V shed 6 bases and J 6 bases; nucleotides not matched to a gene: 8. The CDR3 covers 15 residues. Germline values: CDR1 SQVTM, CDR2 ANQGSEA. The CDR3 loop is CSVDGLAGGPDTQYF. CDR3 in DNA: TGCAGCGTAGACGGACTAGCGGGAGGACCGGATACGCAGTATTTT.

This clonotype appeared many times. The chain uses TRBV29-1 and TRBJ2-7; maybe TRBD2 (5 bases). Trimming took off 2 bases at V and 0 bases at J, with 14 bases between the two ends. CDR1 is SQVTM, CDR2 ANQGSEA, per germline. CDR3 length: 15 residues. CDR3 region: CSVEHPRTGSYEQYF. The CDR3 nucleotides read TGCAGCGTTGAACATCCCCGGACTGGCTCCTACGAGCAGTACTTC.

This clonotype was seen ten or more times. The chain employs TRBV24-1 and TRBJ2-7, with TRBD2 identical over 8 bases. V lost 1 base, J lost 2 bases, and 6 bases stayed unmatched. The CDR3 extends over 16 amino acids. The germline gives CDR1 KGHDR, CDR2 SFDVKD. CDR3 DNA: TGTGCCACCAGTGATTTAGGAGCGGGAGTCCCCTACGAGCAGTACTTC. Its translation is CATSDLGAGVPYEQYF.

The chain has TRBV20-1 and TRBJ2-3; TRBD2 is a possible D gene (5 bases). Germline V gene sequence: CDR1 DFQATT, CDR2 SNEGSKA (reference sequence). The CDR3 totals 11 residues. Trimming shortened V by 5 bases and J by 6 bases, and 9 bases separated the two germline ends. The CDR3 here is CSAFRGDTQYF. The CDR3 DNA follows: TGCAGTGCTTTCAGAGGGGATACGCAGTATTTT.

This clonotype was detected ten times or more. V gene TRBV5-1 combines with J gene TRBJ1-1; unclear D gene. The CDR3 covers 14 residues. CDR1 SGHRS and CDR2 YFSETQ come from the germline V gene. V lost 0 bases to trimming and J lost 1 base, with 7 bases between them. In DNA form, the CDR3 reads TGCGCCAGCAGCTTGGTTGGCGGGAACACTGAAGCTTTCTTT. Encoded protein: CASSLVGGNTEAFF.

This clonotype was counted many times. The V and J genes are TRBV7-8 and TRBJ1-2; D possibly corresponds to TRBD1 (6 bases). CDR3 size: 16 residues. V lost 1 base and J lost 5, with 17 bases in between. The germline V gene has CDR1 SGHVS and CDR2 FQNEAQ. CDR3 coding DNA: TGTGCCAGCAGCTTAGGGCCGGGGCAGGGGAGGTATGGCTACACCTTC. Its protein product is CASSLGPGQGRYGYTF.